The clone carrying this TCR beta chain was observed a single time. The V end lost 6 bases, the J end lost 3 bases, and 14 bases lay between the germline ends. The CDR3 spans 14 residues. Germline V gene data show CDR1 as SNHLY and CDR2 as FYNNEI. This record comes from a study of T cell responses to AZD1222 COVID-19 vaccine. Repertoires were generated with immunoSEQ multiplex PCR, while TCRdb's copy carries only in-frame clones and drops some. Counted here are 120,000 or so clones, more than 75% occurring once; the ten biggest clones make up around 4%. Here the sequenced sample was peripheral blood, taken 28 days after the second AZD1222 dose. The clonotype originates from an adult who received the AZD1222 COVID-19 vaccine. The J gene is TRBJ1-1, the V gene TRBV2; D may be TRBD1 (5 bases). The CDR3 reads CASSWDRRDTEAFF. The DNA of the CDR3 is TGTGCCAGCAGCTGGGACCGAAGGGACACTGAAGCTTTCTTT.